This T cell receptor (beta chain) emerged from a study of human T cells and chemical hapten exposure. Looking at the study overall: 0.01% DPC was applied to the upper back in patch tests, which were read at 6 days.

TCRdb reanalysed the RACE reads using MiXCR and keeps one entry per CDR3 protein. Of 380,000 or so distinct CDR3 sequences listed, about 5% are singletons. Study outcomes and limitations: Expanded TCRs created a significantly greater count of big CDR3 similarity clusters than controls did. Expanded TCR counts at PT1 went up together with patch test score, a positive correlation.

J was trimmed by 3 bases and V by 4 bases; bases with no gene match: 8. CDR1 and CDR2 (germline): SGHTA, FQGNSA. This CDR3 is built from 16 residues. This clonotype has a count of ten or more. Antigen specificity is unknown. Time point reported: pre-sensitization, week 0. Treatment indicated: therapeutic diphenylcyclopropenone sensitization with weekly scalp DPC. The TCR was taken from a woman in her late teens or twenties with alopecia areata. Some clones in this sample may be carry-over from other donors' samples. The chain links TRBV7-2 to TRBJ2-3; 9 nucleotides match TRBD1. Source: whole blood, taken in connection with sensitization to the hapten diphenylcyclopropenone (DPC). The CDR3 sequence is CASSSWTGVGTDTQYF. The CDR3, as DNA: TGTGCCAGCAGCTCCTGGACAGGGGTGGGGACAGATACGCAGTATTTT.